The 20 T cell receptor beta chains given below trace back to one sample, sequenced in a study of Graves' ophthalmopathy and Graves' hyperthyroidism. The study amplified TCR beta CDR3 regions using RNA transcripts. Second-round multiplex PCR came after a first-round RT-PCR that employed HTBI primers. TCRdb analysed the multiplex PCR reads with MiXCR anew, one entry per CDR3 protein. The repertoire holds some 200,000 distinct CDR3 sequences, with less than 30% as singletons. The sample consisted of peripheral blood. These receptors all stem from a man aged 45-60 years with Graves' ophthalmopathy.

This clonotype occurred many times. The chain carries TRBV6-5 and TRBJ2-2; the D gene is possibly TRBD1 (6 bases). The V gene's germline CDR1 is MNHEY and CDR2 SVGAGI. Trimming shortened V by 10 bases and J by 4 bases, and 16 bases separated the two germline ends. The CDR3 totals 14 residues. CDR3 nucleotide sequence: TGTGCCATTAGGAACAGGGAACCCACCGGGGAGCTGTTTTTT. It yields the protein CAIRNREPTGELFF.

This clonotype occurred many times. Written as DNA, the CDR3 is TGTGCCAGCAGCTTATTTTCGGTACAGCGGCACGATTCACCCCTCCACTTT. Translating gives CASSLFSVQRHDSPLHF. The gene calls are TRBV7-8 and TRBJ1-6; D gene ambiguous. Trimming took off 2 bases at V and 8 bases at J, with 19 bases between the two ends. The CDR3 consists of 17 residues. Germline lookup yields CDR1 SGHVS and CDR2 FQNEAQ.

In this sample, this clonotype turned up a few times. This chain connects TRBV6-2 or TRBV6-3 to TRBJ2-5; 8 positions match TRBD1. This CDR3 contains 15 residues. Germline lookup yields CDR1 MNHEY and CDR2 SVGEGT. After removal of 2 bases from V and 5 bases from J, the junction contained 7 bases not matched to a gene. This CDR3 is CASSYPGTGGETQYF. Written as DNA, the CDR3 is TGTGCCAGCAGTTACCCCGGGACAGGAGGCGAGACCCAGTACTTC.

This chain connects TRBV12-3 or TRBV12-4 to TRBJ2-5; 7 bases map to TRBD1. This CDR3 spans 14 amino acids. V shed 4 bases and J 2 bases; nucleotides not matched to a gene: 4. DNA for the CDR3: TGTGCCAGCAGTTCACAGGGACAGCAAGAGACCCAGTACTTC. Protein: CASSSQGQQETQYF.

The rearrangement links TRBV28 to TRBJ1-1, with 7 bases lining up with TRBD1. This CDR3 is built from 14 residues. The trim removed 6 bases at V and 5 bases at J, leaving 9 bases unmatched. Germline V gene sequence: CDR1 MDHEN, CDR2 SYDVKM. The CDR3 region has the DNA TGTGCCAGCAGAAAGACAGGGCGCGTGACTGAAGCTTTCTTT. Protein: CASRKTGRVTEAFF.

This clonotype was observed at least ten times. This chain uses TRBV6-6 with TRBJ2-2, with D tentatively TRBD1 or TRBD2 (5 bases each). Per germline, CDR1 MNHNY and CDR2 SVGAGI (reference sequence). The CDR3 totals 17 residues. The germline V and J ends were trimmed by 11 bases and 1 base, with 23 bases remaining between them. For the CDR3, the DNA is TGTGCCCTAAGGGGTCTAACGAGGGAGATGAACACCGGGGAGCTGTTTTTT. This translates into CALRGLTREMNTGELFF.

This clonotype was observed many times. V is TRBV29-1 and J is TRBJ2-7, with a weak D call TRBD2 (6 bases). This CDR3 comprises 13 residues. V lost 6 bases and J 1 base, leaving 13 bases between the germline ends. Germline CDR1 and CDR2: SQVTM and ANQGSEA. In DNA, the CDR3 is TGCAGCGTGGCCGTGGGGAGGTCCTACGAGCAGTACTTC. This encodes CSVAVGRSYEQYF.

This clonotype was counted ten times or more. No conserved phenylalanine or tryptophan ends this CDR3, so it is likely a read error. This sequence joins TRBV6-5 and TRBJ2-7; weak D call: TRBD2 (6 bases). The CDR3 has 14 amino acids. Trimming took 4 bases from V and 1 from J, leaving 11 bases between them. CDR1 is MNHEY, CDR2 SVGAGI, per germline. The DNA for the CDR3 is TGTGCCAGCAGTTTGATCGGGGGATCCTACGAGCAGTACCTC. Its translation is CASSLIGGSYEQYL.

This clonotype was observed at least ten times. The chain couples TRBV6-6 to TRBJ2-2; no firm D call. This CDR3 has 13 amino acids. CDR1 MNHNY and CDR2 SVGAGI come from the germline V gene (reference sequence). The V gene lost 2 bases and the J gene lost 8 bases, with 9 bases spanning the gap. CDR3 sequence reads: CASSYVQVGELFF. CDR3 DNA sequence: TGTGCCAGCAGTTACGTGCAGGTTGGGGAGCTGTTTTTT.

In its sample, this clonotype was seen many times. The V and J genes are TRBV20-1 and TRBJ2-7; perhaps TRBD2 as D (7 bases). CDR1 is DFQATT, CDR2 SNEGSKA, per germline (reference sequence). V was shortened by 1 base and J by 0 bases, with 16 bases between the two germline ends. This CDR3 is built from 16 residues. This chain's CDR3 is CSARALGGPLSYEQYF. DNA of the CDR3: TGCAGTGCTAGAGCCTTGGGGGGGCCCCTCTCCTACGAGCAGTACTTC.

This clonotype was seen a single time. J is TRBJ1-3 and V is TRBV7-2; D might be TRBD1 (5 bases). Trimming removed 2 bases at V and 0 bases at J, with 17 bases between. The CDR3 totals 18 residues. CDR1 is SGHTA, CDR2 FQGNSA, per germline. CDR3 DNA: TGTGCCAGCAGCTTAAGGGCGAGGGGCCCCCTCTCTGGAAACACCATATATTTT. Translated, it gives CASSLRARGPLSGNTIYF.

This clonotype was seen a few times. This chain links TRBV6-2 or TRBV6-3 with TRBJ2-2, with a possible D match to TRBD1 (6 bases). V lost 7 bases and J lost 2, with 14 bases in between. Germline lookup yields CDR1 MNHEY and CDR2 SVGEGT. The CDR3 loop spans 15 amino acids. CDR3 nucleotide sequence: TGTGCCAGCAAGTCCTGGACAGCTAACACCGGGGAGCTGTTTTTT. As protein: CASKSWTANTGELFF.

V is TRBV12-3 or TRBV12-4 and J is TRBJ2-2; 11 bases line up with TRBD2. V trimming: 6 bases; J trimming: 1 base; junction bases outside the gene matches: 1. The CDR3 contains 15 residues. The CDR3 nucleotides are TGTGCCAGCAGGGGGACTAGCGGGAACACCGGGGAGCTGTTTTTT. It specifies CASRGTSGNTGELFF.

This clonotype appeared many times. CDR3 sequence: CSARVPSGRGDDTQYF. The CDR3 bases are TGCAGTGCTAGAGTCCCCTCCGGGAGGGGCGATGATACGCAGTATTTT. This rearrangement joins TRBV20-1 to TRBJ2-3, with 8 positions matching TRBD2. The CDR3 runs 16 residues. The ends lost 1 base at V and 6 bases at J; junction bases unmatched: 12. CDR1 DFQATT and CDR2 SNEGSKA come from the germline V gene (reference sequence).

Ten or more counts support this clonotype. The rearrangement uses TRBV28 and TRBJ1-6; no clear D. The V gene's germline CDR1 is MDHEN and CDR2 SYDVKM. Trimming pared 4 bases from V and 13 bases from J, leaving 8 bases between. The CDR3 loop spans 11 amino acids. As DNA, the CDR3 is TGTGCCAGCAGTTCCGGACGGCCCCTCCACTTT. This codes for CASSSGRPLHF. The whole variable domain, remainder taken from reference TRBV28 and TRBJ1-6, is DVKVTQSSRYLVKRTGEKVFLECVQDMDHENMFWYRQDPGLGLRLIYFSYDVKMKEKGDIPEGYSVSREKKERFSLILESASTNQTSMYLCASSSGRPLHFGNGTRLTVT.

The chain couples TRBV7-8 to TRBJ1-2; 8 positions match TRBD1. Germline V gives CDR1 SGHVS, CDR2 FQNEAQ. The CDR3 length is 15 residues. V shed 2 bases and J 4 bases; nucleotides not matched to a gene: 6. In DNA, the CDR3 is TGTGCCAGCAGCTTATTATGGGACAGGTCCTATGGCTACACCTTC. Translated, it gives CASSLLWDRSYGYTF.

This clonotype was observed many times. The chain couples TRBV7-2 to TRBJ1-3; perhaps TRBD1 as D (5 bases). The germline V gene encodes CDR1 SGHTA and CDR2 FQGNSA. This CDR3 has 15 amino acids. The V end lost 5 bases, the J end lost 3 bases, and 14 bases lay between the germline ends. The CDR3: CASSPQGRLGNTIYF. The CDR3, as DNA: TGTGCCAGCAGCCCCCAGGGCCGCCTTGGAAACACCATATATTTT.

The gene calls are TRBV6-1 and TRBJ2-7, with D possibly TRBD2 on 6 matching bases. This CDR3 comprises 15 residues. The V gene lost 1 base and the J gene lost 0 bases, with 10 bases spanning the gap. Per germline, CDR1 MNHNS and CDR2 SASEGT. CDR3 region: CASSEGLASSYEQYF. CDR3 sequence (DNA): TGTGCCAGCAGTGAAGGGCTAGCGAGCTCCTACGAGCAGTACTTC.

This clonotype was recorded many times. CDR3 bases: TGTGCCTGGAACTCGGGACAGGCCATCAATCAGCCCCAGCATTTT. Translation: CAWNSGQAINQPQHF. This chain joins TRBV30 and TRBJ1-5, with 8 bases matching TRBD1. The CDR3 loop spans 15 amino acids. V lost 4 bases to trimming and J lost 3 bases; unmatched junction nucleotides: 8. The germline V gene has CDR1 GTSNPN and CDR2 SVGIG (reference sequence). Filled out from reference TRBV30 and TRBJ1-5, the complete variable domain reads SQTIHQWPATLVQPVGSPLSLECTVEGTSNPNLYWYRQAAGRGLQLLFYSVGIGQISSEVPQNLSASRPQDRQFILSSKKLLLSDSGFYLCAWNSGQAINQPQHFGDGTRLSIL.

The CDR3 protein is CASSDRELSYEQYF. The CDR3 coding sequence is TGTGCCAGCAGTGACAGGGAACTCTCCTACGAGCAGTACTTC. This rearrangement joins TRBV28 to TRBJ2-7; 7 bases match TRBD1. This CDR3 comprises 14 residues. The trim removed 5 bases at V and 0 bases at J, leaving 4 bases unmatched. Looked up from germline, CDR1 is MDHEN and CDR2 is SYDVKM.